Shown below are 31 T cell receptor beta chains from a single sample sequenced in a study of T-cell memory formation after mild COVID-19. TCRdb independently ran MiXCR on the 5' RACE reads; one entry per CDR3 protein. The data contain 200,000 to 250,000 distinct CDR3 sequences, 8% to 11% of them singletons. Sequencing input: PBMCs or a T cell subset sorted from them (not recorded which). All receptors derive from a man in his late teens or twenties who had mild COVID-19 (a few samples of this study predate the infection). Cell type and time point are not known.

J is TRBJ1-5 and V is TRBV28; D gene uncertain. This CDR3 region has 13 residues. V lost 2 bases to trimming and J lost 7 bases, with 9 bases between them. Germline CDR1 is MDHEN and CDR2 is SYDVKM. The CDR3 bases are TGTGCCAGCAGTTTAAATGACAAACAGCCCCAGCATTTT. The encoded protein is CASSLNDKQPQHF.

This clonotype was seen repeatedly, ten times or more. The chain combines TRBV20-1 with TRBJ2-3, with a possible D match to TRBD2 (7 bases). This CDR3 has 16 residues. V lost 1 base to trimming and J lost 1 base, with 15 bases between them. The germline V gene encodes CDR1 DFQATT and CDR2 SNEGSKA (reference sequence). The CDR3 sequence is CSARARGGFRTDTQYF. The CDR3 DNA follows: TGCAGTGCTAGAGCGAGGGGGGGCTTTCGCACAGATACGCAGTATTTT.

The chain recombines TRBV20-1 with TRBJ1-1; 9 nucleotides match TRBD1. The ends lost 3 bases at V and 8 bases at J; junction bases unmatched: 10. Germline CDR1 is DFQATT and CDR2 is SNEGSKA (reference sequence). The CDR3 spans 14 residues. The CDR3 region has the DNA TGCAGTGCTAGTCCCCCGGGACAGGGCCGGGAAGCTTTCTTT. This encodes CSASPPGQGREAFF.

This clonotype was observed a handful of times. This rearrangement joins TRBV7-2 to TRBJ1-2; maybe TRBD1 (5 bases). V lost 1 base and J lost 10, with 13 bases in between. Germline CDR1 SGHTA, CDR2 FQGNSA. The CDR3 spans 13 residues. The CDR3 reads CASSLGPFRAYTF. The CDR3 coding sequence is TGTGCCAGCAGCTTAGGGCCCTTCAGGGCCTACACCTTC.

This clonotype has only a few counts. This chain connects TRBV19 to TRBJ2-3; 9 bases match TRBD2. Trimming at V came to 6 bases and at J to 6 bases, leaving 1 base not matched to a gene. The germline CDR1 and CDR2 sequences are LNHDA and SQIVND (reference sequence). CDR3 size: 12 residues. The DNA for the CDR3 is TGTGCCAGTAGGCTAGCGGGGGATACGCAGTATTTT. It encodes CASRLAGDTQYF.

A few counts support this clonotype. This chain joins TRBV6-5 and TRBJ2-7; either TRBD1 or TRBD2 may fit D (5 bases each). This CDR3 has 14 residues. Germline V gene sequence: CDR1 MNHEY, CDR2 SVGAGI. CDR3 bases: TGTGCCAGCAGAAGAGGGGTCACCTCTTACGAGCAGTGCGTC. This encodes CASRRGVTSYEQCV.

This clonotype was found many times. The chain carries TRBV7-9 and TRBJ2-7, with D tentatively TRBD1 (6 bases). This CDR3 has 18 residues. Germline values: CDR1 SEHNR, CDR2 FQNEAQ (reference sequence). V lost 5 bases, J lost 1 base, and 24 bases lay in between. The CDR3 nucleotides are TGTGCCAGCAGCCCTAAATTTATGGACAGCCTCTTGTCCTACGAGCAGTACTTC. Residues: CASSPKFMDSLLSYEQYF.

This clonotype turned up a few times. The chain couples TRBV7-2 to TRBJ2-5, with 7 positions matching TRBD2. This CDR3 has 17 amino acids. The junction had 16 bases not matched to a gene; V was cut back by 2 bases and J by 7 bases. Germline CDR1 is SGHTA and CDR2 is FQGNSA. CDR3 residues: CASSLKVAGTTQGTQYF. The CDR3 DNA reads TGTGCCAGCAGCTTAAAAGTCGCGGGGACTACCCAGGGGACCCAGTACTTC.

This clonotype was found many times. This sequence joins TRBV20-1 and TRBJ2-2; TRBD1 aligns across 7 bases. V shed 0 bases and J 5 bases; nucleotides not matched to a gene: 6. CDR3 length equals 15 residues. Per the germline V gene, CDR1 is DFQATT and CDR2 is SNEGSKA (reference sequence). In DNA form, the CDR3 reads TGCAGTGCTAGAGATTTCTCCAGGGGGACCGGGGAGCTGTTTTTT. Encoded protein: CSARDFSRGTGELFF.

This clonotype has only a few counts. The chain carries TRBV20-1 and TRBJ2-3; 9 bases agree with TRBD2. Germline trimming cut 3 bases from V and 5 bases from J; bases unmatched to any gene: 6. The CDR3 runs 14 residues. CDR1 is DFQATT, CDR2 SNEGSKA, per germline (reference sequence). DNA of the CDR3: TGCAGTGCTAGTTTGGGGACTAGCTTAGATACGCAGTATTTT. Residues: CSASLGTSLDTQYF.

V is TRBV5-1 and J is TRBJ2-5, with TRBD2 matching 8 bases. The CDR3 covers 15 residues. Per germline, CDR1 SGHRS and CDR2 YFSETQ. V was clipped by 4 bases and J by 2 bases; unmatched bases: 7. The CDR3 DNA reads TGCGCCAGCAGCGGGATTGGGACTAGACAAGAGACCCAGTACTTC. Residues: CASSGIGTRQETQYF.

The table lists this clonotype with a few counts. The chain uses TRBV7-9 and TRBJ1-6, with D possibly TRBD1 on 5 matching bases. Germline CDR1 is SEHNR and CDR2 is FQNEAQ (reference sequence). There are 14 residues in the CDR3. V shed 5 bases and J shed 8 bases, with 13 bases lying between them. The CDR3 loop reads CASSPGRGYSPLHF. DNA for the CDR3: TGTGCCAGCAGCCCGGGGCGAGGGTATTCACCCCTCCACTTT.

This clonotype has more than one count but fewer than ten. In nucleotides, the CDR3 is TGCAGTGCACCGCCAGCGGGGGGGAGTAATGAGCAGTTCTTC. Residues: CSAPPAGGSNEQFF. This chain connects TRBV20-1 to TRBJ2-1; 10 nucleotides align to TRBD2. Germline V gene sequence: CDR1 DFQATT, CDR2 SNEGSKA (reference sequence). This CDR3 contains 14 residues. With 6 bases clipped from V and 7 bases from J, the junction kept 9 bases outside the gene matches.

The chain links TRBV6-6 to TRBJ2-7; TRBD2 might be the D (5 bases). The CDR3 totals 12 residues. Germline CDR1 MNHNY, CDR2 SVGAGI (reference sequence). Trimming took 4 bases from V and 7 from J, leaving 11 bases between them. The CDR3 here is CASSFGMGEQYV. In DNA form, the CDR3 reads TGTGCCAGCAGTTTCGGGATGGGGGAGCAGTACGTC.

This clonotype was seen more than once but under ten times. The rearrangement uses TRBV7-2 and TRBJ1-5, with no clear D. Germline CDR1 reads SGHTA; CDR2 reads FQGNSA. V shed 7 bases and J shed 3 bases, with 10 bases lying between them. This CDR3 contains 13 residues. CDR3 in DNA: TGTGCCAGCACTCTCGGGATCAATCAGCCCCAGCATTTT. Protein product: CASTLGINQPQHF. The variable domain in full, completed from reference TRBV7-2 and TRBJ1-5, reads GAGVSQSPSNKVTEKGKDVELRCDPISGHTALYWYRQSLGQGLEFLIYFQGNSAPDKSGLPSDRFSAERTGGSVSTLTIQRTQQEDSAVYLCASTLGINQPQHFGDGTRLSIL.

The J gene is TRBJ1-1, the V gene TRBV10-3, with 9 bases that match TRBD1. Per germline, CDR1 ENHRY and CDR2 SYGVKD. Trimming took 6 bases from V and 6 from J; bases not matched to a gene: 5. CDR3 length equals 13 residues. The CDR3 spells CAIRPGTGSEAFF. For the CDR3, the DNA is TGTGCCATCAGGCCCGGGACAGGGTCTGAAGCTTTCTTT.

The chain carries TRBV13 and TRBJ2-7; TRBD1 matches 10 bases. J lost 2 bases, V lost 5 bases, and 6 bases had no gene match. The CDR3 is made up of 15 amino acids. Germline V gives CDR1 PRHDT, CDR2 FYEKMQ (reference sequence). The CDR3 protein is CASSPVGTGAYEQYF. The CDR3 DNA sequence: TGTGCCAGCAGCCCAGTGGGGACAGGGGCCTACGAGCAGTACTTC.

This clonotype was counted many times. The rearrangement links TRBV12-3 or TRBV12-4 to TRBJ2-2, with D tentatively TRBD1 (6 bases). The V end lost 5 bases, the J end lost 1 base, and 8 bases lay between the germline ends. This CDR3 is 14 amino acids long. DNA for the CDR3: TGTGCCAGCAGTCTGGGACAGAACACCGGGGAGCTGTTTTTT. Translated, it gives CASSLGQNTGELFF.

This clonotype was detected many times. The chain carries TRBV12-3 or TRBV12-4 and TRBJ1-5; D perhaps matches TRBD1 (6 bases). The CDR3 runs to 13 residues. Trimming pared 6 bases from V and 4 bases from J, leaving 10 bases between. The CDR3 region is CASRDTGNQPQHF. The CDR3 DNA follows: TGTGCCAGCAGAGACACAGGGAATCAGCCCCAGCATTTT.

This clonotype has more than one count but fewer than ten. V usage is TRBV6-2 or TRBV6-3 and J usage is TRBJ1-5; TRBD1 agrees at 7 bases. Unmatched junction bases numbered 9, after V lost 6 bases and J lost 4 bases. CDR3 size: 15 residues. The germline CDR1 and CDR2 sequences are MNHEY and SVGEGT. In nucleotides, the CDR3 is TGTGCCAGCAGCCAAGACAGGGAAGGAAATCAGCCCCAGCATTTT. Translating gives CASSQDREGNQPQHF.

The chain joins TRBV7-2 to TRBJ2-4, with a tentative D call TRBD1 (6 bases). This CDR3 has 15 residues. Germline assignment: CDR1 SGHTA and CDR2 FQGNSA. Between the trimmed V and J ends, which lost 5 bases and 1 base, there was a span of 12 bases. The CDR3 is CASSTNRAAKNIQYF. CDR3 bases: TGTGCCAGCAGCACGAACAGGGCTGCCAAAAACATTCAGTACTTC.

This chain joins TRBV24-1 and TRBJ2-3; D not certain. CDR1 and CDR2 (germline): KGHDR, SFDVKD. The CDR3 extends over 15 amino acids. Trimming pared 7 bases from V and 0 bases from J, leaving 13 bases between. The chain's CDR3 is CATRPAASSTDTQYF. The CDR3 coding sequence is TGTGCCACCAGGCCGGCCGCCTCTAGCACAGATACGCAGTATTTT.

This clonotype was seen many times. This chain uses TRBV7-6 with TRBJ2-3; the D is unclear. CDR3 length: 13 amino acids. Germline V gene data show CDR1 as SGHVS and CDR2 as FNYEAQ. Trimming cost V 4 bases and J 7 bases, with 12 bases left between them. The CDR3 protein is CASSSTSGYTQYF. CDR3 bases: TGTGCCAGCAGCTCGACGTCGGGCTATACGCAGTATTTT. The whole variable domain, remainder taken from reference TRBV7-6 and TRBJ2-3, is GAGVSQSPRYKVTKRGQDVALRCDPISGHVSLYWYRQALGQGPEFLTYFNYEAQQDKSGLPNDRFSAERPEGSISTLTIQRTEQRDSAMYRCASSSTSGYTQYFGPGTRLTVL.

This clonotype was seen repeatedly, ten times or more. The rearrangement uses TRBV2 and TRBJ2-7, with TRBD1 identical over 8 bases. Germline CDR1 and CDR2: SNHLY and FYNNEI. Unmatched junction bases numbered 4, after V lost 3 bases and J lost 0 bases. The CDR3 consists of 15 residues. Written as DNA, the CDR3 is TGTGCCAGCAGTGAGGACAGGGCGCTCTCCTACGAGCAGTACTTC. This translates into CASSEDRALSYEQYF.

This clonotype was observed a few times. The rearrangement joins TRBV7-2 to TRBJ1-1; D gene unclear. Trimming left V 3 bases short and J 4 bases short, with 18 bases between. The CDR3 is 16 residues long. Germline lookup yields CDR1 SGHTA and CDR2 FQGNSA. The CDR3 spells CASSFRAGWGGTEAFF. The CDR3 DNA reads TGTGCCAGCAGCTTCCGGGCGGGCTGGGGTGGCACTGAAGCTTTCTTT.

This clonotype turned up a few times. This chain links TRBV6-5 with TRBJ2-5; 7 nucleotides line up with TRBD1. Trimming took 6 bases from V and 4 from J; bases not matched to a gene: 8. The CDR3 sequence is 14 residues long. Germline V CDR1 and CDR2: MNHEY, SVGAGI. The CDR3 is CASRDRVGRETQYF. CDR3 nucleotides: TGTGCCAGCAGAGACAGGGTAGGCCGAGAGACCCAGTACTTC.

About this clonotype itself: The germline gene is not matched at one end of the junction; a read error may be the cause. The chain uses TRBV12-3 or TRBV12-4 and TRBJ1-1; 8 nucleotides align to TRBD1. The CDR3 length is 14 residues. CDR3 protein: CVSSLGDRGTEAFF. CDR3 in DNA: TGTGTCAGCAGTTTAGGAGACAGGGGCACTGAAGCTTTCTTT.

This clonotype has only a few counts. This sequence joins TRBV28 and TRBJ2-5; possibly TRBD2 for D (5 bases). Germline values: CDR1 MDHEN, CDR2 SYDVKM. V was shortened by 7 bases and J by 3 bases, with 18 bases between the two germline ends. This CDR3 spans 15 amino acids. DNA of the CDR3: TGTGCCAGCACCCGCCCTGGTCGAGGGAAAGAGACCCAGTACTTC. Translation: CASTRPGRGKETQYF.

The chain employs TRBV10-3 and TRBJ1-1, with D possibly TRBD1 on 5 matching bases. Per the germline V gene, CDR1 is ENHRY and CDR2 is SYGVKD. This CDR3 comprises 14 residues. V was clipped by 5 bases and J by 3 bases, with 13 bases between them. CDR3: CAISKTGGDTEAFF. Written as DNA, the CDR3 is TGTGCCATCAGTAAAACAGGAGGTGACACTGAAGCTTTCTTT.

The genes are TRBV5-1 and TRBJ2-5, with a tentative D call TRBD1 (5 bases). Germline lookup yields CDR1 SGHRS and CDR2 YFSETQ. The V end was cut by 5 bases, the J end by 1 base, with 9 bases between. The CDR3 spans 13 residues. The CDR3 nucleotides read TGCGCCAGCAGGCAGGGCCTCCAAGAGACCCAGTACTTC. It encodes CASRQGLQETQYF. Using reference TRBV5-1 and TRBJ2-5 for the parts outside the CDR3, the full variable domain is KAGVTQTPRYLIKTRGQQVTLSCSPISGHRSVSWYQQTPGQGLQFLFEYFSETQRNKGNFPGRFSGRQFSNSRSEMNVSTLELGDSALYLCASRQGLQETQYFGPGTRLLVL.

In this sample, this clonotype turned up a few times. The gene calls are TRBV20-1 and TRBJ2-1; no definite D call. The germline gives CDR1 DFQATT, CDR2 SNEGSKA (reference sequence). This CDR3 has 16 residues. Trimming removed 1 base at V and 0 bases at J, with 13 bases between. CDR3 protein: CSARGGRASSYNEQFF. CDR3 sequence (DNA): TGCAGTGCTAGAGGTGGACGGGCCAGCTCCTACAATGAGCAGTTCTTC.